The clone carrying this T cell receptor beta chain was picked up a small number of times. The antigen remains unidentified. This sample was included in a study of vaccination and CD4 T cells after COVID-19. Study-wide background: Convalescent donors: six male, four female; seven Caucasian, two Asian, one multiracial, two Hispanic. Samples were taken after vaccination, a median of around 76 days after dose two, with a range of 14 to 241.

Oncomine TCR Beta short-read sequencing was applied to DNA from cultured CD4+ T cells. Each CDR3 protein is one row after TCRdb ran MiXCR on the PCR reads. The profile shows 10,000 or so distinct CDR3 sequences, approximately 24% of them singletons. This CDR3 spans 13 amino acids. Deletions cut 2 bases from V and 2 bases from J, with 9 bases between. Germline V gene data show CDR1 as DFQATT and CDR2 as SNEGSKA (reference sequence). Treatment of the sample: roughly nine-day PBMC culture with coronavirus spike peptide pools or control peptides (ViraFEST assay). CD4+ T cells were isolated by negative selection after around nine days of culture.

This sequence joins TRBV20-1 and TRBJ2-5, with D uncertain. This specimen consisted of CD4+ T cells from blood, cultured in vitro, obtained before SARS-CoV-2 vaccination. This sequence was found in a human donor who received a COVID-19 vaccine. The CDR3 spells CSARRAGQETQYF. The CDR3 region has the DNA TGCAGTGCTAGAAGGGCAGGACAAGAGACCCAGTACTTC.